This paragraph covers one TCR beta chain sequence. This entry comes from a study of blood T cell repertoires in COVID-19. Trimming cost V 7 bases and J 2 bases; bases outside gene matches: 8. Germline CDR1 reads MNHEY; CDR2 reads SVGAGI. The CDR3 extends over 15 amino acids. Sequenced by immunoSEQ multiplex PCR; TCRdb stores in-frame clones only, minus some. The sample consists of about 160,000 clones, roughly 91% of them appearing once. The sequence was obtained from a man between 18 and 29 years old with acute or convalescent COVID-19. What was sequenced was peripheral blood. The rearrangement uses TRBV6-5 and TRBJ2-1, with 7 positions matching TRBD2. CDR3 amino acids: CASTTAGVPYNEQFF. In nucleotides, the CDR3 is TGTGCCAGCACGACCGCGGGAGTGCCCTACAATGAGCAGTTCTTC.